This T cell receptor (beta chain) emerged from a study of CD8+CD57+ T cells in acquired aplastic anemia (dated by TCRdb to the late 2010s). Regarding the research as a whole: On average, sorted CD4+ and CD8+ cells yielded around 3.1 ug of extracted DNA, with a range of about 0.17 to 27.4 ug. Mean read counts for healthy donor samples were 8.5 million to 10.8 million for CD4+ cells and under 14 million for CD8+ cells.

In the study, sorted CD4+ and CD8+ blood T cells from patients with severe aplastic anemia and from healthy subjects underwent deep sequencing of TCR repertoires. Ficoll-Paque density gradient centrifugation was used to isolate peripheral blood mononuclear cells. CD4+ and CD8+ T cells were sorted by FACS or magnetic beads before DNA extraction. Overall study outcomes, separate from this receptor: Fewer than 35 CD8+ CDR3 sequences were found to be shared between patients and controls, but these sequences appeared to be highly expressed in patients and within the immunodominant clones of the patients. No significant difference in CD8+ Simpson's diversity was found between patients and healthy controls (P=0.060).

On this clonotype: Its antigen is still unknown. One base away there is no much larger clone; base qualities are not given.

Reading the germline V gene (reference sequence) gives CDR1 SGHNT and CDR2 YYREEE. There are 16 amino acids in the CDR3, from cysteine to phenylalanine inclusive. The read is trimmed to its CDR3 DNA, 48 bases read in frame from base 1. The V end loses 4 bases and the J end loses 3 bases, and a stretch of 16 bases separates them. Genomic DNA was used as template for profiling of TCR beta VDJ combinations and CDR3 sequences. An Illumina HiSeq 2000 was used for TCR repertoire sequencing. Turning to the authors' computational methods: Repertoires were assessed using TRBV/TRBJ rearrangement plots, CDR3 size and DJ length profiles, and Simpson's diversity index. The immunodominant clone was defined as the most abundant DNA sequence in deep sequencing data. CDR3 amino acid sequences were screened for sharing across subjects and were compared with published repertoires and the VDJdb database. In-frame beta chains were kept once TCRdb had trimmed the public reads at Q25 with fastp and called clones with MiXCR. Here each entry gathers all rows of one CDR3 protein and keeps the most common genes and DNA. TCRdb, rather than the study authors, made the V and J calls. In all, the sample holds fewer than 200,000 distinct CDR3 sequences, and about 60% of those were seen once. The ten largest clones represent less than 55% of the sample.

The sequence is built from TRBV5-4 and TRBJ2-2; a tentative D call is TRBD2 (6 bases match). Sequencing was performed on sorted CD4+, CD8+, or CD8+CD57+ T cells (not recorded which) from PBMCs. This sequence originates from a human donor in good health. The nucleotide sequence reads TGTGCCAGCAGCCCCGGGGGAAATGGGCACACCGGGGAGCTGTTTTTT. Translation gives CASSPGGNGHTGELFF.